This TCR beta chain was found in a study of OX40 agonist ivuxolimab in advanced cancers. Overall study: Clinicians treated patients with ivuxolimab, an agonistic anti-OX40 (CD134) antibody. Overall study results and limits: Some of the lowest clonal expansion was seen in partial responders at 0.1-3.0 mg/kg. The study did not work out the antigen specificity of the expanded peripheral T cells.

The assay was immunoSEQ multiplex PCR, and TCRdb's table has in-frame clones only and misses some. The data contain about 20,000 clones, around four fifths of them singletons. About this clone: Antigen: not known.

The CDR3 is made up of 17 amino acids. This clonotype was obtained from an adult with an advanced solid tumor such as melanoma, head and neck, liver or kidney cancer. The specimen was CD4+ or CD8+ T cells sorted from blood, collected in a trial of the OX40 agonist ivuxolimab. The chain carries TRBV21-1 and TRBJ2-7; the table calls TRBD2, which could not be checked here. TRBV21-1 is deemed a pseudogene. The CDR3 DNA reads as TGTGCCAGCAGCAAAGGTTTTTTGCCTAGCGGGAGTGACGAGCAGTACTTC. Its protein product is CASSKGFLPSGSDEQYF.